This T cell receptor (beta chain) was captured in a study of T cell responses to AZD1222 COVID-19 vaccine. For the study at large: Both about-4-week and about-12-week second-dose recipients were combined. Overall study findings and caveats: Baseline seropositivity occurred in only a handful of AZD1222 recipients. Donors were mostly white British, more females; clonal diversity possibly underestimated. None of the repertoires were sampled until the peak T cell response had passed.

Measured with immunoSEQ multiplex PCR; TCRdb has only the in-frame clones, and not every one. The repertoire holds about 140,000 clones, with roughly 89% as singletons. As for this clone: The antigen is undetermined.

The CDR3 loop spans 15 amino acids. Germline-derived CDR1 and CDR2 are MNHEY and SVGAGI. Trimming shortened V by 0 bases and J by 1 base, and 7 bases separated the two germline ends. V gene TRBV6-5 combines with J gene TRBJ2-1; D gene ambiguous. The TCR was taken from an adult in good health. The sequencing used peripheral blood, collected on day 0 of AZD1222 vaccination. CDR3 bases: TGTGCCAGCAGTTACTCACGCGGATCCTACAATGAGCAGTTCTTC. Translating gives CASSYSRGSYNEQFF.